These 20 T cell receptor beta chains were all obtained from the same sample, sequenced in a study of shared clonotypes between healthy human individuals. Some clones are missing from TCRdb's copy, which holds only in-frame ones; the method was immunoSEQ multiplex PCR. This table holds hundreds of thousands of clones, around 74% found once. The sequencing sample was made of memory CD4+ T cells sorted from blood. The subset was: CD45RA-negative fraction. The receptors come from a man between 25 and 39 years old in good health.

The chain combines TRBV2 with TRBJ1-3; D is uncertain. The CDR3 has 11 amino acids. CDR1 is SNHLY and CDR2 is FYNNEI in the germline V gene. V lost 7 bases, J lost 10 bases, and 11 bases lay in between. For the CDR3, the DNA is TGTGCCAGCACTGACGGTCCGACCATATATTTT. As protein: CASTDGPTIYF.

This clone was counted only a few times. The chain is built from TRBV4-3 and TRBJ1-1; D call uncertain. This CDR3 has 15 residues. Deletions cut 3 bases from V and 5 bases from J, with 16 bases between. Germline V lookup: CDR1 LGHNA, CDR2 YSLEER. The CDR3 coding sequence is TGCGCCAGCAGCCACGAGGATCGGGATAGTACTGAAGCTTTCTTT. This sequence encodes CASSHEDRDSTEAFF.

This chain links TRBV7-3 with TRBJ2-1, with a possible D match to TRBD2 (5 bases). The CDR3 contains 16 residues. V was shortened by 2 bases and J by 0 bases, with 11 bases between the two germline ends. The germline V gene has CDR1 SGHTA and CDR2 FQGTGA. The CDR3 nucleotides read TGTGCCAGCAGCTTACTGATGGGGAGCTCCTACAATGAGCAGTTCTTC. Encoded protein: CASSLLMGSSYNEQFF.

The CDR3 sequence is CAWSPQGLGYGYTF. CDR3 DNA sequence: TGTGCCTGGAGTCCTCAGGGGTTGGGCTATGGCTACACCTTC. This chain links TRBV30 with TRBJ1-2, with a possible D match to TRBD1 (6 bases). The CDR3 totals 14 residues. V was pared by 2 bases and J by 4 bases, with 14 bases between. Germline lookup yields CDR1 GTSNPN and CDR2 SVGIG (reference sequence).

This chain links TRBV2 with TRBJ2-4, with D possibly being TRBD2 (5 bases). Germline values: CDR1 SNHLY, CDR2 FYNNEI. The V end was cut by 6 bases, the J end by 0 bases, with 15 bases between. CDR3 length: 16 residues. The CDR3 sequence: CASSPILVSAKNIQYF. Written as DNA, the CDR3 is TGTGCCAGCAGCCCGATACTAGTATCAGCCAAAAACATTCAGTACTTC.

As concerns this clone: At one of its ends the junction is not consistent with the germline gene, which may arise from a read error. The chain joins TRBV7-3 to TRBJ2-3, with D perhaps given as TRBD1 or TRBD2 (6 bases each). CDR3 size: 16 residues. CDR1 and CDR2 from the germline V gene are SGHTA and FQGTGA. CDR3 nucleotide sequence: TGTGCCAGCAGCATCCGACAGGCTACTAGCACAGATACGCGGTATTTT. This translates into CASSIRQATSTDTRYF.

The CDR3 sequence: CATASRPDTQYF. CDR3 nucleotide sequence: TGTGCCACAGCAAGCCGCCCAGATACGCAGTATTTT. The chain employs TRBV2 and TRBJ2-3; no reliable D call. V lost 10 bases and J 4 bases, leaving 12 bases between the germline ends. This CDR3 has 12 amino acids. The germline V gene has CDR1 SNHLY and CDR2 FYNNEI.

J is TRBJ2-3 and V is TRBV6-1, with 10 bases aligning to TRBD1. This CDR3 has 15 residues. V shed 8 bases, J shed 5 bases, and the junction held 10 bases outside the gene matches. The germline V gene has CDR1 MNHNS and CDR2 SASEGT. The CDR3 sequence: CASRFDRGRGDTQYF. The CDR3 region has the DNA TGTGCCAGCCGTTTCGACAGGGGGCGGGGAGATACGCAGTATTTT.

There are a few counts of this clone. The chain is built from TRBV15 and TRBJ1-1; TRBD1 agrees at 7 bases. Germline CDR1 reads LNHNV; CDR2 reads YYDKDF (reference sequence). CDR3 length: 15 residues. V shed 1 base, J shed 3 bases, and the junction held 5 bases outside the gene matches. The CDR3 sequence: CATSRGQGQYTEAFF. The DNA of the CDR3 is TGTGCCACCAGCAGAGGGCAGGGACAGTACACTGAAGCTTTCTTT.

This clone was seen a single time. The rearrangement joins TRBV19 to TRBJ1-4; perhaps TRBD1 as D (5 bases). CDR1 and CDR2 (germline): LNHDA, SQIVND (reference sequence). The V end was cut by 7 bases, the J end by 0 bases, with 15 bases between. The CDR3 consists of 16 residues. DNA for the CDR3: TGTGCCAGTAAGGGGCAGGGACTCGCAACTAATGAAAAACTGTTTTTT. Its protein is CASKGQGLATNEKLFF.

The chain is built from TRBV5-8 and TRBJ2-1; 12 bases are shared with TRBD2. This CDR3 has 15 amino acids. CDR1 is SGHTS and CDR2 is YDEGEE in the germline V gene. J gave up 8 bases and V 1 base, and 4 bases lay outside the gene matches. The CDR3 DNA reads as TGTGCCAGCAGCTTGCCACTAGCGGGAGGCGATGAGCAGTTCTTC. Protein product: CASSLPLAGGDEQFF.

The J gene is TRBJ2-2, the V gene TRBV6-9; no firm D call. The CDR3 runs 13 residues. Germline assignment: CDR1 MNHGY and CDR2 SVAAGI. V dropped 4 bases and J dropped 7 bases, with 10 bases sitting between them. CDR3: CASSSHSDGELFF. The CDR3 nucleotides are TGTGCCAGCAGTTCCCACTCCGACGGGGAGCTGTTTTTT.

The rearrangement links TRBV2 to TRBJ2-2, with D maybe TRBD2 (6 bases). The germline gives CDR1 SNHLY, CDR2 FYNNEI. Trimming took off 8 bases at V and 2 bases at J, with 9 bases between the two ends. CDR3 length: 13 residues. The CDR3 DNA is TGTGCCAGCCGACTAGGAAACACCGGGGAGCTGTTTTTT. Protein sequence: CASRLGNTGELFF.

This chain uses TRBV10-1 with TRBJ1-3; unclear D gene. Germline V gene sequence: CDR1 WNHNN, CDR2 SYGVQD (reference sequence). This CDR3 has 14 residues. Between the trimmed V and J ends, which lost 4 bases and 0 bases, there was a span of 7 bases. CDR3 residues: CASSGGGSGNTIYF. CDR3 DNA: TGCGCCAGCAGTGGTGGAGGCTCTGGAAACACCATATATTTT.

For this clone: This sample also contains other DNA sequences that code for the same CDR3. V gene TRBV27 combines with J gene TRBJ1-2, with 7 bases lining up with TRBD1. With 6 bases clipped from V and 3 bases from J, the junction kept 4 bases outside the gene matches. The CDR3 is 13 amino acids. Germline-derived CDR1 and CDR2 are MNHEY and SMNVEV (reference sequence). CDR3 loop: CASRRTGYYGYTF. The DNA of the CDR3 is TGTGCCAGCAGACGGACAGGCTACTATGGCTACACCTTC.

The chain is built from TRBV15 and TRBJ1-2; 9 bases fit TRBD1. V was pared by 1 base and J by 4 bases, with 7 bases of the junction left unmatched. The CDR3 is 16 residues long. Looked up from germline, CDR1 is LNHNV and CDR2 is YYDKDF (reference sequence). As DNA, the CDR3 is TGTGCCACCAGCAGAGGGGGGACAGGGTTGGCCTATGGCTACACCTTC. Protein product: CATSRGGTGLAYGYTF. The full variable domain, in which reference TRBV15 and TRBJ1-2 provide the parts outside the CDR3, is DAMVIQNPRYQVTQFGKPVTLSCSQTLNHNVMYWYQQKSSQAPKLLFHYYDKDFNNEADTPDNFQSRRPNTSFCFLDIRSPGLGDTAMYLCATSRGGTGLAYGYTFGSGTRLTVV.

J is TRBJ2-2 and V is TRBV6-6; D remains unclear. Germline V CDR1 and CDR2: MNHNY, SVGAGI (reference sequence). Trimming removed 7 bases at V and 0 bases at J, with 15 bases between. This CDR3 has 16 residues. The CDR3 is CASTLDLVSNTGELFF. The CDR3 DNA reads as TGTGCCAGCACCCTAGATCTGGTATCGAACACCGGGGAGCTGTTTTTT.

The V call is TRBV5-1, the J call TRBJ1-5; tentative D call: TRBD1 (6 bases). This CDR3 region has 15 residues. CDR1 and CDR2 (germline): SGHRS, YFSETQ. Trimming removed 4 bases from V and 0 bases from J, with 11 bases in between. The CDR3 region has the DNA TGCGCCAGCAGCCCGGACAGCTATAGCAATCAGCCCCAGCATTTT. Its translation is CASSPDSYSNQPQHF.

The rearrangement uses TRBV2 and TRBJ2-6; D remains ambiguous. The germline gives CDR1 SNHLY, CDR2 FYNNEI. The CDR3 contains 16 residues. V was shortened by 4 bases and J by 0 bases, with 10 bases between the two germline ends. The CDR3 loop is CASSGGSSSGANVLTF. The CDR3 DNA reads TGTGCCAGCAGTGGTGGCTCTTCCTCTGGGGCCAACGTCCTGACTTTC.

The chain employs TRBV7-9 and TRBJ2-3; D is undetermined. This CDR3 has 14 residues. Trimming left V 4 bases short and J 11 bases short, with 19 bases between. Germline-derived CDR1 and CDR2 are SEHNR and FQNEAQ (reference sequence). The CDR3 bases are TGTGCCAGCAGCTCCCGTAGAGACTTCTGGGTGCAGTATTTT. Its translation: CASSSRRDFWVQYF.